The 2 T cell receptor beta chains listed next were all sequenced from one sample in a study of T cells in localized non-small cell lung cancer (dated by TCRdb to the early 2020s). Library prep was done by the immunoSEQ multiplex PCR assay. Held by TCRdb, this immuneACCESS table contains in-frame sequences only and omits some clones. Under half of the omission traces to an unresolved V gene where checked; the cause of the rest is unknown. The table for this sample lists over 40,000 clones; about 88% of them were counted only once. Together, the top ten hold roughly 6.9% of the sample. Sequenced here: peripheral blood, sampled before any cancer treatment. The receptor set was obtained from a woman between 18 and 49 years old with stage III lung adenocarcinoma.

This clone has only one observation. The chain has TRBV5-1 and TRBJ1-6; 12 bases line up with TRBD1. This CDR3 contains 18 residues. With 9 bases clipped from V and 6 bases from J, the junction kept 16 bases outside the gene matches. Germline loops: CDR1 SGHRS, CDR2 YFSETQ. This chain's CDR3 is CATLTGTGGPPRNSPLHF. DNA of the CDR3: TGCGCCACCCTTACCGGGACAGGGGGCCCCCCCCGTAATTCACCCCTCCACTTT.

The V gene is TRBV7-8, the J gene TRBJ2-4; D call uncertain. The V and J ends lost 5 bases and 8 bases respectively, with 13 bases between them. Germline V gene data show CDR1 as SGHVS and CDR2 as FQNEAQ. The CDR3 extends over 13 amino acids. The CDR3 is CASSPPQKDIQYF. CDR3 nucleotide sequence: TGTGCCAGCAGCCCCCCTCAAAAGGACATTCAGTACTTC.